This T cell receptor (beta chain) was sequenced in a study of early stage breast cancer tumors. Clones were sequenced by immunoSEQ multiplex PCR, and TCRdb holds only the in-frame ones, with some missing. The repertoire consists of 45,000 to 60,000 clones, with around 90% occurring once and the leading ten covering more than 4%. This CDR3 has 15 residues. Germline CDR1 and CDR2: MNHNS and SASEGT. V was shortened by 3 bases and J by 3 bases, with 12 bases between the two germline ends. The rearrangement links TRBV6-1 to TRBJ1-3; D uncertain. The TCR sequence derives from a person between 65 and 79 years old with breast cancer. Sequenced: blood. CDR3 amino acids: CASSEQPRYGNTIYF. The CDR3 DNA sequence: TGTGCCAGCAGTGAGCAACCGAGGTATGGAAACACCATATATTTT.